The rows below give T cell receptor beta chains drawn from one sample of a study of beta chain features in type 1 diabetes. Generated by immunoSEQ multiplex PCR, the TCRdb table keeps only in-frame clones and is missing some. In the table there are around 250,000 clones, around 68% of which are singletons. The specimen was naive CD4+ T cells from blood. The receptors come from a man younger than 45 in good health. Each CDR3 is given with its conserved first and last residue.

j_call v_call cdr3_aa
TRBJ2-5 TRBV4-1 CASSQDARGRIQETQYF
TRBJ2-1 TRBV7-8 CASSSRGSYNEQFF
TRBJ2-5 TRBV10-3 CAIAPAGAETQYF
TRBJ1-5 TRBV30 CAWTDRHNQPQHF
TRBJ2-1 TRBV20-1 CSAKNNEQFF
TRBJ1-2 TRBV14 CASSQDRRSSYGYTF
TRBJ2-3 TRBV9 CASSVSTSGGSTDTQYF
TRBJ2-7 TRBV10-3 CAISEAMTYEQYF
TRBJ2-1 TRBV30 CAWSWVPSGGGEQFF
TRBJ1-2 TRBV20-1 CSARTGYGYTF
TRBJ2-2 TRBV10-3 CATGSGGVNTGELFF
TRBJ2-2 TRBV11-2 CASSYGAGELFF
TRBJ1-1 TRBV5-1 CASSPYRADTEAFF
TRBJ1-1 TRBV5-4 CASSARTGRGTEAFF
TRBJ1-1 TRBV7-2 CASSQSHRREAFF
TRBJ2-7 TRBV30 CAWRADRAVYEQYF
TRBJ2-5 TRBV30 CAWRDLVETQYF
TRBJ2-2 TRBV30 CAWSVVLYTGELFF
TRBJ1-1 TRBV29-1 CSVGGQGLNTEAFF
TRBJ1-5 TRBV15 CATSRDNRGNQPQHF
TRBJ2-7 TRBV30 CAWSVGTSGDEQYF
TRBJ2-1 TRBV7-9 CASRPPGQNNEQFF
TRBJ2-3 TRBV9 CASSSTTDTQYF
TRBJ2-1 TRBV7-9 CASSLARSGAAAEQFF
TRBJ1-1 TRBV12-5 CASGIGRTEAFF
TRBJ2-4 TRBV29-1 CSVAPRNAKGIQYF
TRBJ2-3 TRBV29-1 CSVGGAGADTQYF
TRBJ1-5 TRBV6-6 CASSSQGTQPQHF
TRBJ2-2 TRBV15 CATSRDIGGKNTGELFF
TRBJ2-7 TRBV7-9 CASSLGSYEQYF
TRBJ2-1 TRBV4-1 CASSQLAEQFF